This TCR beta chain was sequenced during a study of blood T cell repertoires in COVID-19. This clone was seen more than once but under ten times. Under the authors' procedure: Estimation of nucleated cell counts was performed using reference gene primer amplification. Assay used: immunoSEQ multiplex PCR; TCRdb lists only in-frame clones, some missing. V and J calls plus clone size are reproduced from that table; the DNA served to infer D and trimming. The sample has approximately 90,000 clones; approximately 85% are singletons. CDR3 length: 12 residues. Between the trimmed V and J ends, which lost 1 base and 13 bases, there was a span of 8 bases.

Sequencing was carried out using peripheral blood. This TCR was recovered from a man in his 60s with acute or convalescent COVID-19. The V and J genes are TRBV12-3 or TRBV12-4 and TRBJ1-6; D unresolved. The CDR3 sequence: CASSLVAAPLHF. The CDR3 nucleotides read TGTGCCAGCAGTTTAGTGGCTGCCCCCCTCCACTTT.